A single sample gave rise to the 21 T cell receptor beta chains below, sequenced in a study of beta chain features in type 1 diabetes. TCRB transcripts that were expressed got sequenced, as all of the isolated RNA had been reverse transcribed. The repertoire was sequenced with immunoSEQ multiplex PCR; TCRdb's copy has only in-frame clones and lacks some. The sample lists approximately 280,000 clones, over 14% occurring once. The study's findings and limits: Within each of all four CD4+ subsets, Type 1 diabetes patients had TCRB CDR3s that were moderately but significantly shorter.

No antigens are known for them. Sequencing used naive CD4+ T cells from blood. The receptor source for this set is a young man with type 1 diabetes.

The chain employs TRBV28 and TRBJ2-5; no firm D call. The CDR3 covers 14 residues. Germline V lookup: CDR1 MDHEN, CDR2 SYDVKM. Between the trimmed V and J ends, which lost 4 bases and 0 bases, there was a span of 9 bases. The CDR3 DNA reads TGTGCCAGCAGTTCCCGTATGTACCAAGAGACCCAGTACTTC. This sequence encodes CASSSRMYQETQYF. The full variable domain, with the rest looked up from reference TRBV28 and TRBJ2-5, is DVKVTQSSRYLVKRTGEKVFLECVQDMDHENMFWYRQDPGLGLRLIYFSYDVKMKEKGDIPEGYSVSREKKERFSLILESASTNQTSMYLCASSSRMYQETQYFGPGTRLLVL.

Only a few counts were recorded for this clone. The rearrangement joins TRBV4-2 to TRBJ2-3, with 7 bases aligning to TRBD2. There are 17 residues in the CDR3. V shed 7 bases and J 2 bases; nucleotides not matched to a gene: 15. Germline CDR1 LGHNA, CDR2 YNFKEQ. The CDR3 region is CASTIPPGGGFTDTQYF. The CDR3 DNA reads as TGTGCCAGCACCATCCCACCTGGGGGGGGATTCACAGATACGCAGTATTTT.

Only a few counts were recorded for this clone. V usage is TRBV20-1 and J usage is TRBJ1-2; weak D call: TRBD1 (5 bases). The CDR3 spans 11 residues. Germline-derived CDR1 and CDR2 are DFQATT and SNEGSKA (reference sequence). This CDR3 reads CSLQVNYGYTF. The CDR3 DNA follows: TGCAGCTTACAGGTTAACTATGGCTACACCTTC.

The rearrangement joins TRBV18 to TRBJ2-7, with TRBD1 identical over 10 bases. V lost 4 bases, J lost 0 bases, and 6 bases stayed unmatched. Germline CDR1 reads KGHSH; CDR2 reads LQKENI. The CDR3 has 16 residues. CDR3 coding DNA: TGTGCCAGCTCACAACCGGGACAGGGGACCTCCTACGAGCAGTACTTC. Protein: CASSQPGQGTSYEQYF.

This clone appeared a few times. The V call is TRBV7-9, the J call TRBJ2-1, with TRBD1 matching over 8 bases. V dropped 5 bases and J dropped 12; count of bases not matched to a gene: 3. CDR1 and CDR2 from the germline V gene are SEHNR and FQNEAQ (reference sequence). The CDR3 runs to 11 residues. CDR3 DNA sequence: TGTGCCAGCAGCCCGGACAGGGTGCAGTTCTTC. Encoded protein: CASSPDRVQFF.

The chain recombines TRBV5-1 with TRBJ2-1, with D tentatively TRBD1 (6 bases). V was clipped by 1 base and J by 6 bases, with 11 bases between them. Per germline, CDR1 SGHRS and CDR2 YFSETQ. The CDR3 has 14 residues. CDR3 region: CASSLSTGRNEQFF. The CDR3 coding sequence is TGCGCCAGCAGCTTGTCAACAGGGCGCAATGAGCAGTTCTTC.

The J gene is TRBJ1-2, the V gene TRBV18; 8 bases fit TRBD1. V shed 2 bases, J shed 4 bases, and the junction held 6 bases outside the gene matches. Germline CDR1 KGHSH, CDR2 LQKENI. The CDR3 contains 15 residues. CDR3 residues: CASSPGQGNSYGYTF. CDR3 DNA sequence: TGTGCCAGCTCACCAGGACAGGGTAATTCCTATGGCTACACCTTC. The full variable domain, rest sourced from reference TRBV18 and TRBJ1-2, is NAGVMQNPRHLVRRRGQEARLRCSPMKGHSHVYWYRQLPEEGLKFMVYLQKENIIDESGMPKERFSAEFPKEGPSILRIQQVVRGDSAAYFCASSPGQGNSYGYTFGSGTRLTVV.

This chain joins TRBV5-1 and TRBJ2-1, with 9 bases identical to TRBD2. The CDR3 is 16 amino acids. From germline, CDR1 is SGHRS and CDR2 YFSETQ. V lost 4 bases to trimming and J lost 8 bases; unmatched junction nucleotides: 13. CDR3 sequence reads: CASSALAGMWSDEQFF. The CDR3 nucleotides are TGCGCCAGCAGCGCACTAGCGGGTATGTGGTCCGATGAGCAGTTCTTC.

This clone was recorded a few times. Given the absence of the conserved phenylalanine or tryptophan at the CDR3 end, a read error is likely. The DNA is omitted, as the CDR3 cannot be located on it reliably, and the CDR3 follows TCRdb's listing. The gene calls are TRBV21-1 and TRBJ1-2. TRBV21-1 corresponds to a pseudogene. The length of the CDR3 is 12 amino acids, counting both ends. The CDR3 reads CASPRSCEAARG.

The chain combines TRBV7-9 with TRBJ2-2; 13 bases line up with TRBD2. Looked up from germline, CDR1 is SEHNR and CDR2 is FQNEAQ (reference sequence). V shed 5 bases, J shed 6 bases, and the junction held 9 bases outside the gene matches. The CDR3 runs 17 residues. The DNA for the CDR3 is TGTGCCAGCAGCCCACGGACTAGCGGGAGCATTCCCGGGGAGCTGTTTTTT. Translated: CASSPRTSGSIPGELFF. Full variable domain (outside the CDR3, taken from reference TRBV7-9 and TRBJ2-2): DTGVSQNPRHKITKRGQNVTFRCDPISEHNRLYWYRQTLGQGPEFLTYFQNEAQLEKSRLLSDRFSAERPKGSFSTLEIQRTEQGDSAMYLCASSPRTSGSIPGELFFGEGSRLTVL.

This clone showed up just a few times. V gene TRBV28 combines with J gene TRBJ2-7; the match to TRBD1 covers 7 bases. This CDR3 has 15 amino acids. The germline V gene encodes CDR1 MDHEN and CDR2 SYDVKM. V trimming: 1 base; J trimming: 4 bases; junction bases outside the gene matches: 7. The CDR3 bases are TGTGCCAGCAGTTTATCCCCGACAGGGAATTACGAGCAGTACTTC. Protein sequence: CASSLSPTGNYEQYF. Full variable domain (remainder filled in from reference TRBV28 and TRBJ2-7): DVKVTQSSRYLVKRTGEKVFLECVQDMDHENMFWYRQDPGLGLRLIYFSYDVKMKEKGDIPEGYSVSREKKERFSLILESASTNQTSMYLCASSLSPTGNYEQYFGPGTRLTVT.

The gene calls are TRBV6-6 and TRBJ2-7; D is perhaps TRBD2 (7 bases). The V and J ends lost 5 bases and 2 bases respectively, with 13 bases between them. The CDR3 runs 14 residues. Germline CDR1 is MNHNY and CDR2 is SVGAGI (reference sequence). For the CDR3, the DNA is TGTGCCAGCAGTGCGGGGAGGGGGGCCTACGAGCAGTACTTC. The encoded protein is CASSAGRGAYEQYF.

This chain uses TRBV5-6 with TRBJ2-7; TRBD2 might be the D (6 bases). This CDR3 is built from 15 residues. V was trimmed by 0 bases and J by 3 bases, leaving 13 bases between them. Germline V CDR1 and CDR2: SGHDT, YYEEEE. The CDR3 bases are TGTGCCAGCAGCTTGGGCGGAGGGTGGAACTACGAGCAGTACTTC. This codes for CASSLGGGWNYEQYF. The full variable domain, rest sourced from reference TRBV5-6 and TRBJ2-7, is DAGVTQSPTHLIKTRGQQVTLRCSPKSGHDTVSWYQQALGQGPQFIFQYYEEEERQRGNFPDRFSGHQFPNYSSELNVNALLLGDSALYLCASSLGGGWNYEQYFGPGTRLTVT.

The chain links TRBV21-1 to TRBJ1-2. TRBV21-1 is a pseudogene locus. This CDR3 spans 17 amino acids. In DNA, the CDR3 is TGTGCCAGCAGCAAAGCGGGACCGGGGGGTTCCTCCGATGGCTACACCTTC. The encoded protein is CASSKAGPGGSSDGYTF.

This clone has more than one count but fewer than ten. The chain uses TRBV28 and TRBJ2-2, with TRBD2 as a possible D gene (7 bases). In germline, CDR1 is MDHEN, CDR2 SYDVKM. Trimming removed 2 bases at V and 4 bases at J, with 14 bases between. This CDR3 comprises 16 residues. The CDR3 is CASSLRGGATTGELFF. The CDR3 nucleotides read TGTGCCAGCAGTTTAAGGGGGGGGGCGACCACCGGGGAGCTGTTTTTT.

This clone showed up just a few times. V and J are TRBV6-4 and TRBJ1-5, with 7 nucleotides matching TRBD1. Looked up from germline, CDR1 is MRHNA and CDR2 is SNTAGT. This CDR3 region has 14 residues. The V gene end was trimmed by 6 bases and the J gene end by 6 bases; junction bases not matched to a gene: 8. CDR3 amino acids: CASSPGTAGQPQHF. CDR3 coding DNA: TGTGCCAGCAGCCCCGGGACAGCGGGTCAGCCCCAGCATTTT.

A few counts support this clone. V is TRBV19 and J is TRBJ2-7; TRBD2 might be the D (5 bases). The germline gives CDR1 LNHDA, CDR2 SQIVND (reference sequence). V was shortened by 4 bases and J by 4 bases, with 14 bases between the two germline ends. The CDR3 covers 14 residues. CDR3 DNA sequence: TGTGCCAGTAGTACGACGGGGATCGGATACGAGCAGTACTTC. This codes for CASSTTGIGYEQYF.

The sample holds a few counts of this clone. The gene calls are TRBV9 and TRBJ2-5; tentatively, D is TRBD2 (6 bases). Germline-derived CDR1 and CDR2 are SGDLS and YYNGEE. CDR3 length: 14 residues. Trimming took 3 bases from V and 1 from J, leaving 10 bases between them. Here the CDR3 DNA reads TGTGCCAGCAGCGGAGGGACTTTCCAAGAGACCCAGTACTTC. Its translation: CASSGGTFQETQYF.

A few counts support this clone. The chain links TRBV29-1 to TRBJ2-3; 8 bases are shared with TRBD1. The V gene end was trimmed by 7 bases and the J gene end by 2 bases; junction bases not matched to a gene: 5. The CDR3 runs 13 residues. Germline V gives CDR1 SQVTM, CDR2 ANQGSEA. As DNA, the CDR3 is TGCAGCGCTGTGACAGGGGACACAGATACGCAGTATTTT. Protein sequence: CSAVTGDTDTQYF.

There are a few counts of this clone. V usage is TRBV19 and J usage is TRBJ2-3, with a possible D match to TRBD1 (6 bases). V was trimmed by 4 bases and J by 2 bases, leaving 16 bases between them. The CDR3 consists of 16 residues. Germline loops: CDR1 LNHDA, CDR2 SQIVND (reference sequence). The CDR3 DNA is TGTGCCAGTAGTAGAACCGAGACAGGATACACAGATACGCAGTATTTT. Translated, it gives CASSRTETGYTDTQYF.

This clone occurred a few times. The J gene is TRBJ2-7, the V gene TRBV5-1; D is ambiguous. The CDR3 sequence is 14 residues long. Germline lookup yields CDR1 SGHRS and CDR2 YFSETQ. V lost 6 bases and J 2 bases, leaving 15 bases between the germline ends. CDR3: CASKAGADAYEQYF. In DNA form, the CDR3 reads TGCGCCAGCAAAGCCGGTGCGGATGCCTACGAGCAGTACTTC.